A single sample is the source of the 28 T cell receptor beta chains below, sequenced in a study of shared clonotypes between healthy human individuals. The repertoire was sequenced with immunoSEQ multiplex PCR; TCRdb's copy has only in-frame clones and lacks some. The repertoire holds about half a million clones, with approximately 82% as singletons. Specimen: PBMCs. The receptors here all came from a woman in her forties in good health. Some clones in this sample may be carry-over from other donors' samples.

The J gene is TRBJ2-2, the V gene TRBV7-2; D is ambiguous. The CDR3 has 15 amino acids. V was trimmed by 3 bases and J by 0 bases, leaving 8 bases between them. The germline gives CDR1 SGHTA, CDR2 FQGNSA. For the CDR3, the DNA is TGTGCCAGCAGCTTCTCTTACGCGAACACCGGGGAGCTGTTTTTT. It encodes CASSFSYANTGELFF.

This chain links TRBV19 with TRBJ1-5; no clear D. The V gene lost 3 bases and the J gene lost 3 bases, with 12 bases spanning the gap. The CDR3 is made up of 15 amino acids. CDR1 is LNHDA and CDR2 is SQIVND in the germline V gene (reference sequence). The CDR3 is CASSIESLNNQPQHF. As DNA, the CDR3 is TGTGCCAGTAGTATTGAATCCCTAAACAATCAGCCCCAGCATTTT.

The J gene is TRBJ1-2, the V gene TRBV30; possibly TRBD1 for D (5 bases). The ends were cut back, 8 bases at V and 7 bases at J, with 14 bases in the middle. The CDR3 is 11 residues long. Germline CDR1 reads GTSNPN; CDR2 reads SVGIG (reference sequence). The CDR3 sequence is CAIDGAAGYTF. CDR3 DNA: TGTGCCATAGACGGGGCCGCTGGCTACACCTTC.

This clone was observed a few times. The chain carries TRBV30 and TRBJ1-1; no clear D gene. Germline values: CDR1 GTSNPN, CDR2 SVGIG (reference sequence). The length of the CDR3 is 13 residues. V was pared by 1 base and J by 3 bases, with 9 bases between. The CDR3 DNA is TGTGCCTGGAGTGAGTTAGGGTACACTGAAGCTTTCTTT. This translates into CAWSELGYTEAFF.

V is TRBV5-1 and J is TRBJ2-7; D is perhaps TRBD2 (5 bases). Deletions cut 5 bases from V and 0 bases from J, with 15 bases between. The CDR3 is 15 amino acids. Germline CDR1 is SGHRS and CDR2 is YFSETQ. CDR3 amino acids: CASRPGTGSSYEQYF. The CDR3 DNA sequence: TGCGCCAGCAGACCGGGCACGGGGAGCTCCTACGAGCAGTACTTC.

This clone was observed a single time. The CDR3 nucleotides read TGCAGCGTTGCGGCGGACACTTACAATCAGCCCCAGCATTTT. Encoded protein: CSVAADTYNQPQHF. The chain combines TRBV29-1 with TRBJ1-5; perhaps TRBD1 as D (5 bases). The CDR3 loop spans 14 amino acids. From germline, CDR1 is SQVTM and CDR2 ANQGSEA. V was trimmed by 4 bases and J by 3 bases, leaving 13 bases between them.

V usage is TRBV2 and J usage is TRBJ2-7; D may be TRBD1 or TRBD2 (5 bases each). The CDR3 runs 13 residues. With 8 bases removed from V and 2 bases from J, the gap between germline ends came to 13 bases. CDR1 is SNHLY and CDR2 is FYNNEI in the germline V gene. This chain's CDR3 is CASGTAVPYEQYF. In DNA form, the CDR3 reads TGTGCCAGCGGGACCGCGGTTCCCTACGAGCAGTACTTC.

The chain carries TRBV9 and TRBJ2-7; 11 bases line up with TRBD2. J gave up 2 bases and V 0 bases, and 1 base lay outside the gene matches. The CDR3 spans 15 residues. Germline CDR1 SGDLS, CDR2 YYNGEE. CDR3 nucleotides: TGTGCCAGCAGCGTAGGACTAGCGGGACCCTACGAGCAGTACTTC. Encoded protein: CASSVGLAGPYEQYF.

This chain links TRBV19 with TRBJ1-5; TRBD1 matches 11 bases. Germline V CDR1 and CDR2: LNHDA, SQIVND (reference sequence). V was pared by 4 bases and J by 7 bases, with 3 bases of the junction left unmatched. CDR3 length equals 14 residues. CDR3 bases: TGTGCCAGTAGTACAGGGACAGGGGGACAGCCCCAGCATTTT. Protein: CASSTGTGGQPQHF. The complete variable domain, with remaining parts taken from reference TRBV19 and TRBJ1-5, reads DGGITQSPKYLFRKEGQNVTLSCEQNLNHDAMYWYRQDPGQGLRLIYYSQIVNDFQKGDIAEGYSVSREKKESFPLTVTSAQKNPTAFYLCASSTGTGGQPQHFGDGTRLSIL.

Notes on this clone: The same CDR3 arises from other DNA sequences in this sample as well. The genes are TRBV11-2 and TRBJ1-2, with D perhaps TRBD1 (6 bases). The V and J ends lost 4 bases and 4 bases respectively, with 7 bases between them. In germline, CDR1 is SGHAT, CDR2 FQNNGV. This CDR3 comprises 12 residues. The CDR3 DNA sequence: TGTGCCAGCAGCTCGACAGGCTATGGCTACACCTTC. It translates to CASSSTGYGYTF.

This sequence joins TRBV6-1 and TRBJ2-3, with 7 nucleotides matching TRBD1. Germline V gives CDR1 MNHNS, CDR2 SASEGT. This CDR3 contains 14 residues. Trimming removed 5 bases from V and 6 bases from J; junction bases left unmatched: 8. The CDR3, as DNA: TGTGCCAGCAGTTCGACAGGGCACTTGGATACGCAGTATTTT. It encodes CASSSTGHLDTQYF.

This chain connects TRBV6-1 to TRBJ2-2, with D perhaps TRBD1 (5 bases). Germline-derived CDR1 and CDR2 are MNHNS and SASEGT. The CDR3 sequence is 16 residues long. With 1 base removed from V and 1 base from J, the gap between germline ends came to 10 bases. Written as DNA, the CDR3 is TGTGCCAGCAGTGAAGGACCAGGGCTGAACACCGGGGAGCTGTTTTTT. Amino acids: CASSEGPGLNTGELFF.

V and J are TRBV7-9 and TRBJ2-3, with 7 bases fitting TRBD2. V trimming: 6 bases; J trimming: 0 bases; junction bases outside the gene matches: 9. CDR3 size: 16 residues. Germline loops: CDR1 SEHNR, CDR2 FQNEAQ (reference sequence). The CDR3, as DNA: TGTGCCAGCAGGGAGGGGACTACCTCTAGCACAGATACGCAGTATTTT. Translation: CASREGTTSSTDTQYF.

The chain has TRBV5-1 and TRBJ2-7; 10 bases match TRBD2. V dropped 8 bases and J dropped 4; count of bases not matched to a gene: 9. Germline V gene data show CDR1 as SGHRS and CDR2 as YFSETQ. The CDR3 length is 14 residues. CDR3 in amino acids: CARNISGRGYEQYF. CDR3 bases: TGCGCCAGGAATATCAGCGGGAGGGGGTACGAGCAGTACTTC.

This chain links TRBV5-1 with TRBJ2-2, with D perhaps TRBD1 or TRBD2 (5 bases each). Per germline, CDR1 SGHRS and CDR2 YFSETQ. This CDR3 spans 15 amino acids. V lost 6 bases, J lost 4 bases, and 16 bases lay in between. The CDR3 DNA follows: TGCGCCAGCAATCCGTGGGGGTTGTCCACCGGGGAGCTGTTTTTT. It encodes CASNPWGLSTGELFF.

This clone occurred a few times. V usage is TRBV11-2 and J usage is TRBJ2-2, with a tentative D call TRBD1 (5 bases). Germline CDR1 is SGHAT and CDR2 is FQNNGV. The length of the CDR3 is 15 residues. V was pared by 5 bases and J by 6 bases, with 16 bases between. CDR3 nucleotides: TGTGCCAGCAGCCCCAGGGTGGGCGGCGCCGGGGAGCTGTTTTTT. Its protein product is CASSPRVGGAGELFF.

CDR3 sequence reads: CASSAGPEGEQFF. In DNA form, the CDR3 reads TGTGCCAGCAGCGCCGGGCCTGAGGGCGAGCAGTTCTTC. The chain combines TRBV7-2 with TRBJ2-1; D is perhaps TRBD2 (5 bases). Germline assignment: CDR1 SGHTA and CDR2 FQGNSA. The CDR3 consists of 13 residues. V dropped 5 bases and J dropped 10 bases, with 15 bases sitting between them.

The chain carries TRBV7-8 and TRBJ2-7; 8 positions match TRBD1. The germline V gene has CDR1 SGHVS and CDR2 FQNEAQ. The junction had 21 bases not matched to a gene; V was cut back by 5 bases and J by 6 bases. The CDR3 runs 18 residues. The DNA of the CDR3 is TGTGCCAGCAGCCCCCGGGTTGTCGGACAGGGCTTTTCGGGCGAGCAGTACTTC. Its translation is CASSPRVVGQGFSGEQYF.

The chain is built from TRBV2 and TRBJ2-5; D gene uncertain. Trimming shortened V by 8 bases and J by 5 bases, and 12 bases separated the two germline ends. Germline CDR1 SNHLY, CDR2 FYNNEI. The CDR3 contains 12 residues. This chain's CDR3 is CASASISETQYF. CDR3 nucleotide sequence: TGTGCCAGCGCCTCGATATCGGAGACCCAGTACTTC.

This chain's CDR3 is CASSFDRGYNEQFF. The CDR3 DNA reads TGTGCCAGCAGTTTCGACAGGGGGTACAATGAGCAGTTCTTC. The chain links TRBV28 to TRBJ2-1; 9 nucleotides align to TRBD1. V gave up 3 bases and J gave up 4 bases; unmatched junction bases: 1. The CDR3 has 14 amino acids. The germline gives CDR1 MDHEN, CDR2 SYDVKM.

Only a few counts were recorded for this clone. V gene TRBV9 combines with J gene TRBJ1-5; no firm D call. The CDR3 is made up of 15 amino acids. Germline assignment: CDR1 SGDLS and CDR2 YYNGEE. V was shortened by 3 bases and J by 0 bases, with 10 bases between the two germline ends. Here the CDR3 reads CASSATGSSNQPQHF. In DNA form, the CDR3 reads TGTGCCAGCAGCGCGACCGGCAGTAGCAATCAGCCCCAGCATTTT.

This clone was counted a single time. CDR3 nucleotide sequence: TGTGCCAGCAGCTCAGGACTTGGCGTCGGTGGCTACACCTTC. Encoded protein: CASSSGLGVGGYTF. J is TRBJ1-2 and V is TRBV7-2; no firm D call. This CDR3 is 14 amino acids long. V was clipped by 4 bases and J by 7 bases, with 16 bases between them. In germline, CDR1 is SGHTA, CDR2 FQGNSA.

CDR3 nucleotides: TGTGCCAGCAGTCCCCCAGGGGGCCTGGGGGCCAACGTCCTGACTTTC. Translation: CASSPPGGLGANVLTF. This chain links TRBV28 with TRBJ2-6, with 8 bases fitting TRBD1. Germline V gene sequence: CDR1 MDHEN, CDR2 SYDVKM. The CDR3 is made up of 16 amino acids. Trimming took 5 bases from V and 4 from J; bases not matched to a gene: 7. Supplemented by reference TRBV28 and TRBJ2-6, the full variable domain reads DVKVTQSSRYLVKRTGEKVFLECVQDMDHENMFWYRQDPGLGLRLIYFSYDVKMKEKGDIPEGYSVSREKKERFSLILESASTNQTSMYLCASSPPGGLGANVLTFGAGSRLTVL.

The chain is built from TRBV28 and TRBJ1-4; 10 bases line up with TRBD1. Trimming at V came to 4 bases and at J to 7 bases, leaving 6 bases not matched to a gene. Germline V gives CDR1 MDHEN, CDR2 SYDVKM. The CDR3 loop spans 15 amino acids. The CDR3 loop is CASSYQTGGTEKLFF. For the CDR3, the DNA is TGTGCCAGCAGTTATCAGACAGGGGGCACTGAAAAACTGTTTTTT.

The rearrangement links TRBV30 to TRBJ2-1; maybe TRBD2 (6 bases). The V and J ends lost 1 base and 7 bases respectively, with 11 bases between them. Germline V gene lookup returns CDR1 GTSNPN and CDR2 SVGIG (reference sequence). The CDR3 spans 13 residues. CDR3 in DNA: TGTGCCTGGAGTGCGGGAGCGATTAATGAGCAGTTCTTC. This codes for CAWSAGAINEQFF.

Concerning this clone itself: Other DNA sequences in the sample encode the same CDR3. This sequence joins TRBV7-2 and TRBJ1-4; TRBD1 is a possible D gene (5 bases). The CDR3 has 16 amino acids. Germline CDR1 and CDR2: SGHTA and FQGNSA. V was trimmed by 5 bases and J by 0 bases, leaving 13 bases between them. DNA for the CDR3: TGTGCCAGCAGCCCCGGGACTCCAGCAACTAATGAAAAACTGTTTTTT. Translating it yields CASSPGTPATNEKLFF.

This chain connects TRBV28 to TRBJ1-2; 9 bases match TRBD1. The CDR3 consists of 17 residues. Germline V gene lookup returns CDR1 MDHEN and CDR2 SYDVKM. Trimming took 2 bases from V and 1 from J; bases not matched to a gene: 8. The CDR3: CASSLRPGQGDNYGYTF. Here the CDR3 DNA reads TGTGCCAGCAGTTTACGGCCGGGACAGGGAGATAACTATGGCTACACCTTC.

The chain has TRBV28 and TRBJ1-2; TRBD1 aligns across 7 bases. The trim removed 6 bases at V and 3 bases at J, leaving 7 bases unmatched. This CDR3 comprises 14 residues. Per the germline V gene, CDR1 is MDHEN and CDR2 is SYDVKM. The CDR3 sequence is CASRHTGVDYGYTF. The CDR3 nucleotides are TGTGCCAGCAGACATACAGGGGTCGACTATGGCTACACCTTC.